This TCR beta chain was sequenced in a study of T cells after yellow fever vaccination (dated by TCRdb to about 2019). About the investigation overall: Libraries from fractions with low cell numbers were prepared with the SMART-Seq v4 Ultra Low Input RNA kit. Two healthy male donors made up the cohort, one aged 18 to 30 years and the other aged 30 to 39 years. Blood samples were taken at several timepoints before and after primary and secondary immunization, and bulk PBMC replicates and cell subsets were isolated. To follow T-cell clones before and after primary and booster YFV17D yellow fever vaccination, bulk TCR alpha and beta repertoires were sequenced over time.

On this clonotype: Its antigen specificity is not known. Per-nucleotide qualities are absent, and no much larger clonotype sits a single base away.

Study-wide conclusions, independent of this receptor: Computational filtering was required because FACS-sorted repertoires could contain abundant contaminating clonotypes from the bulk population. Only two donors were included in the study, so the extent to which the findings can be generalized is limited. A small share of clonotypes occurred in both CD4 and CD8 compartments, likely arising from convergent recombination. Compared with the primary T-cell response, the secondary T-cell response was faster but weaker, reaching its peak on day 5 rather than on day 15. Most clones expanded after primary vaccination (about 95% of CD4 and 88% of CD8) were re-detected after the booster, suggesting that broad memory maintenance occurred.

Taken with the paper, the label for treatment or condition translates to: live attenuated yellow fever vaccine strain. At each blood-draw timepoint, two biological replicates of bulk PBMCs were collected. A standard Ficoll-Paque protocol was used to isolate PBMCs from peripheral blood. RNA was extracted with TriZol from bulk PBMCs, CD4 and CD8 fractions, and dextramer-positive and dextramer-negative fractions. Synthesis of TCR cDNA relied on 5'RACE template switching, a step that introduced a universal primer site along with unique molecular identifiers. Priming of cDNA synthesis was performed from both the TCR alpha and TCR beta constant segments. Libraries were amplified in two PCR steps, with sample barcodes and sequencing adapters added in the second step. Sequencing of the libraries was done on either Illumina HiSeq 2500 (2x100 bp) or NovaSeq (2x150 bp). The paper's processing steps were these. Demultiplexing of reads and collapsing into UMI consensus sequences were performed with MIGEC, and V(D)J alignment was carried out with MiXCR. Vaccine-responding clonotypes were defined with edgeR using replicate PBMC samples, requiring FDR below 0.01 and a log2 fold change above 5 up to day 15. Bulk clonotypes were assigned CD4 or CD8 identity according to which sequenced CD4 or CD8 repertoire held them at higher abundance. Clones were called with MiXCR by TCRdb after fastp trimmed the public reads at Q25, and only in-frame beta chains were retained. Records with the same CDR3 protein are collapsed into one entry carrying the most frequent genes and DNA. TCRdb's processing, not the authors' own work, is the source of the V and J calls. The sample contains about 510,000 distinct CDR3 sequences, 21% of them found a single time. Jointly, the top ten make up about a sixth of the sample.

The sequencing used PBMCs, collected 21 days after the first yellow fever vaccination. The receptor was derived from a young man who received the YFV17D yellow fever vaccine.

The CDR3 protein is CAWWDRGYEQYF. The nucleotides are TGTGCCTGGTGGGACAGGGGTTACGAGCAGTACTTC. The receptor chain draws on TRBV30 and TRBJ2-7; TRBD1 fits 10 bases in the junction. For CDR1 and CDR2, the germline V gene (reference sequence) lists GTSNPN and SVGIG. The V end gives up 5 bases and the J end 4 bases, leaving 2 bases in the junction not matched to a gene. The CDR3 has 12 amino acids, counting the end cysteine and phenylalanine. This entry keeps only the CDR3 DNA: 36 bases, framed from base 1.